The 30 T cell receptor beta chains in this list originate from one sample, sequenced in a study of B cell selection in AIRE deficiency (dated by TCRdb to about 2019). For sorting, regulatory T cells were defined as CD4+CD25hiCD127low/negative cells. The library was obtained by the immunoSEQ multiplex PCR assay. Entries here come from immuneACCESS through TCRdb and include only in-frame sequences with V and J called. Some clones fail to appear in such tables; in the studies checked, an unresolved V gene covers under half of the shortfall, and the cause of the remainder is unknown. The sample table holds about 15,000 clones, of which just over 90% were seen once. 0.8% to 1.2% of the sample rests with the top ten. The sequenced sample was Tregs sorted from PBMCs. The receptors were sampled from a human donor with AIRE deficiency.

V and J are TRBV9 and TRBJ2-5, with a possible D match to TRBD2 (7 bases). Germline V gives CDR1 SGDLS, CDR2 YYNGEE. The CDR3 consists of 16 residues. Trimming shortened V by 4 bases and J by 5 bases, and 21 bases separated the two germline ends. The DNA for the CDR3 is TGTGCCAGCAGCCCCCGCCCCGGACTAGGGGGGGAGACCCAGTACTTC. This encodes CASSPRPGLGGETQYF.

V is TRBV6-6 and J is TRBJ2-7; possible D gene TRBD2, 5 bases. Germline CDR1 is MNHNY and CDR2 is SVGAGI (reference sequence). The CDR3 runs 15 residues. The V gene lost 2 bases and the J gene lost 3 bases, with 14 bases spanning the gap. The DNA of the CDR3 is TGTGCCAGCAGTTACATGTCCGTCGGAGGCTACGAGCAGTACTTC. Protein: CASSYMSVGGYEQYF.

CDR3 sequence: CSVEGNIQETQYF. CDR3 nucleotides: TGCAGCGTTGAAGGGAATATCCAAGAGACCCAGTACTTC. This chain links TRBV29-1 with TRBJ2-5, with D uncertain. The CDR3 covers 13 residues. Looked up from germline, CDR1 is SQVTM and CDR2 is ANQGSEA. Trimming took off 1 base at V and 1 base at J, with 7 bases between the two ends. The whole variable domain, filled in from reference TRBV29-1 and TRBJ2-5, reads SAVISQKPSRDICQRGTSLTIQCQVDSQVTMMFWYRQQPGQSLTLIATANQGSEATYESGFVIDKFPISRPNLTFSTLTVSNMSPEDSSIYLCSVEGNIQETQYFGPGTRLLVL.

The V gene is TRBV7-9, the J gene TRBJ1-4, with D perhaps matching TRBD1 (5 bases). This CDR3 is 11 amino acids long. Trimming removed 8 bases at V and 10 bases at J, with 11 bases between. Germline V gives CDR1 SEHNR, CDR2 FQNEAQ (reference sequence). CDR3 DNA sequence: TGTGCCAGCGTGGGGGAGGGAAAACTGTTTTTT. This sequence encodes CASVGEGKLFF.

V gene TRBV9 combines with J gene TRBJ2-3, with unresolved D. Trimming left V 4 bases short and J 2 bases short, with 2 bases between. The CDR3 extends over 11 amino acids. Germline CDR1 is SGDLS and CDR2 is YYNGEE. CDR3 nucleotide sequence: TGTGCCAGCAGCCTCACAGATACGCAGTATTTT. This translates into CASSLTDTQYF.

The chain has TRBV7-3 and TRBJ1-5; TRBD1 matches at 7 bases. CDR3 size: 15 residues. The germline gives CDR1 SGHTA, CDR2 FQGTGA. Trimming at V came to 2 bases and at J to 3 bases, leaving 4 bases not matched to a gene. CDR3 in DNA: TGTGCCAGCAGCTTAGTGGGACAGACCAATCAGCCCCAGCATTTT. Amino acids: CASSLVGQTNQPQHF. Full variable domain (remainder filled in from reference TRBV7-3 and TRBJ1-5): GAGVSQTPSNKVTEKGKYVELRCDPISGHTALYWYRQSLGQGPEFLIYFQGTGAADDSGLPNDRFFAVRPEGSVSTLKIQRTERGDSAVYLCASSLVGQTNQPQHFGDGTRLSIL.

The chain employs TRBV25-1 and TRBJ2-7, with 12 bases lining up with TRBD1. The germline V gene has CDR1 MGHDK and CDR2 SYGVNS. The V segment lost 4 bases and the J segment 5 bases; nucleotides outside the gene matches: 3. The CDR3 loop spans 14 amino acids. CDR3 nucleotide sequence: TGTGCCAGCAGTGGGGACAGGGGGCTGAACGAGCAGTACTTC. Translated: CASSGDRGLNEQYF.

This chain links TRBV9 with TRBJ2-5, with TRBD1 matching over 8 bases. V lost 0 bases to trimming and J lost 1 base; unmatched junction nucleotides: 5. Germline CDR1 SGDLS, CDR2 YYNGEE. This CDR3 comprises 16 residues. The CDR3 spells CASSVAWGTGQETQYF. DNA of the CDR3: TGTGCCAGCAGCGTAGCCTGGGGGACAGGCCAAGAGACCCAGTACTTC.

The CDR3 region is CASSDFGTLSSGNTIYF. In nucleotides, the CDR3 is TGTGCCAGCAGTGACTTTGGCACCCTGAGCTCTGGAAACACCATATATTTT. The chain employs TRBV6-1 and TRBJ1-3; D is unresolved. Germline-derived CDR1 and CDR2 are MNHNS and SASEGT. This CDR3 has 17 amino acids. V was cut by 3 bases and J by 0 bases, with 15 bases left in between.

CDR3 sequence reads: CASSLLPGQGRESNQPQHF. The DNA for the CDR3 is TGTGCCAGTAGTTTACTACCGGGACAGGGCCGGGAGAGCAATCAGCCCCAGCATTTT. This sequence joins TRBV19 and TRBJ1-5, with 9 bases matching TRBD1. Trimming at V came to 5 bases and at J to 1 base, leaving 15 bases not matched to a gene. This CDR3 contains 19 residues. In germline, CDR1 is LNHDA, CDR2 SQIVND (reference sequence).

As DNA, the CDR3 is TGTGCCAGTAGTATAGTGGTTCAGCTTTACAATCAGCCCCAGCATTTT. Translated: CASSIVVQLYNQPQHF. The chain links TRBV19 to TRBJ1-5; D gene unclear. Germline loops: CDR1 LNHDA, CDR2 SQIVND (reference sequence). The CDR3 totals 16 residues. Deletions cut 1 base from V and 3 bases from J, with 13 bases between. Filled out from reference TRBV19 and TRBJ1-5, the complete variable domain reads DGGITQSPKYLFRKEGQNVTLSCEQNLNHDAMYWYRQDPGQGLRLIYYSQIVNDFQKGDIAEGYSVSREKKESFPLTVTSAQKNPTAFYLCASSIVVQLYNQPQHFGDGTRLSIL.

The genes are TRBV6-6 and TRBJ1-5; no clear D gene. The CDR3 is made up of 14 amino acids. Trimming shortened V by 1 base and J by 7 bases, and 11 bases separated the two germline ends. In germline, CDR1 is MNHNY, CDR2 SVGAGI (reference sequence). The CDR3 loop reads CASSYLIGRQPQHF. CDR3 DNA: TGTGCCAGCAGTTACTTGATCGGTAGACAGCCCCAGCATTTT.

There are a few counts of this clone. This sequence joins TRBV28 and TRBJ1-6; possible D gene TRBD1, 5 bases. The CDR3 covers 16 residues. The V gene's germline CDR1 is MDHEN and CDR2 SYDVKM. V dropped 5 bases and J dropped 5 bases, with 16 bases sitting between them. The CDR3 protein is CASSGSPGVHNSPLHF. CDR3 bases: TGTGCCAGCAGTGGCAGCCCGGGGGTCCATAATTCACCCCTCCACTTT. The whole variable domain, remainder taken from reference TRBV28 and TRBJ1-6, is DVKVTQSSRYLVKRTGEKVFLECVQDMDHENMFWYRQDPGLGLRLIYFSYDVKMKEKGDIPEGYSVSREKKERFSLILESASTNQTSMYLCASSGSPGVHNSPLHFGNGTRLTVT.

The chain links TRBV28 to TRBJ2-1, with D possibly being TRBD2 (5 bases). CDR3 length: 13 amino acids. Germline CDR1 and CDR2: MDHEN and SYDVKM. The germline V and J ends were trimmed by 6 bases and 0 bases, with 6 bases remaining between them. CDR3 amino acids: CASRGSSYNEQFF. CDR3 in DNA: TGTGCCAGCAGAGGGAGCTCCTACAATGAGCAGTTCTTC.

This chain uses TRBV5-1 with TRBJ2-5, with 8 nucleotides matching TRBD2. V gave up 5 bases and J gave up 1 base; unmatched junction bases: 13. This CDR3 is 17 amino acids long. Germline lookup yields CDR1 SGHRS and CDR2 YFSETQ. CDR3: CASSRFAGGAGQETQYF. The CDR3 DNA reads TGCGCCAGCAGTCGGTTTGCGGGAGGAGCGGGCCAAGAGACCCAGTACTTC.

This chain uses TRBV5-4 with TRBJ1-1, with TRBD1 identical over 8 bases. After removal of 0 bases from V and 3 bases from J, the junction contained 4 bases not matched to a gene. CDR1 and CDR2 from the germline V gene are SGHNT and YYREEE (reference sequence). The CDR3 runs 15 residues. CDR3 in amino acids: CASSLGRGPHTEAFF. The CDR3 bases are TGTGCCAGCAGCTTGGGCAGGGGGCCTCACACTGAAGCTTTCTTT.

The V gene is TRBV6-5, the J gene TRBJ2-1; D may correspond to TRBD1 or TRBD2 (5 bases each). V was pared by 6 bases and J by 5 bases, with 11 bases between. The CDR3 extends over 13 amino acids. CDR1 and CDR2 (germline): MNHEY, SVGAGI. CDR3 DNA sequence: TGTGCCAGCAGGACGGGACGCCACAATGAGCAGTTCTTC. It translates to CASRTGRHNEQFF.

V usage is TRBV5-1 and J usage is TRBJ2-1, with 9 bases fitting TRBD1. Unmatched junction bases numbered 6, after V lost 4 bases and J lost 10 bases. Germline CDR1 and CDR2: SGHRS and YFSETQ. The CDR3 runs to 13 residues. CDR3 sequence reads: CASSGQGQGEQFF. The CDR3 nucleotides are TGCGCCAGCAGCGGGCAGGGACAGGGCGAGCAGTTCTTC.

The gene calls are TRBV7-2 and TRBJ2-1; 8 nucleotides agree with TRBD2. Germline CDR1 SGHTA, CDR2 FQGNSA. V was clipped by 3 bases and J by 6 bases; unmatched bases: 7. The CDR3 contains 15 residues. The chain's CDR3 is CASSFSAGVANEQFF. In DNA, the CDR3 is TGTGCCAGCAGCTTTTCAGCGGGAGTTGCCAATGAGCAGTTCTTC.

This sequence joins TRBV5-1 and TRBJ2-7; TRBD1 is a possible D gene (5 bases). From germline, CDR1 is SGHRS and CDR2 YFSETQ. V was clipped by 2 bases and J by 7 bases, with 16 bases between them. CDR3 length: 14 residues. CDR3 in DNA: TGCGCCAGCAGCTTACAGGACCTGTGGGCTGAGCAGTACTTC. Translated: CASSLQDLWAEQYF.

This chain uses TRBV21-1 with TRBJ2-7; the table calls TRBD2, which could not be checked here. TRBV21-1 is listed as a pseudogene. This CDR3 has 17 amino acids. CDR3 sequence (DNA): TGTGCCAGCAGCATAGGCGTAGGTGAGGAGGAAAAGTACGAGCAGTACTTC. Residues: CASSIGVGEEEKYEQYF.

The chain recombines TRBV4-3 with TRBJ2-1, with 10 bases identical to TRBD2. Germline assignment: CDR1 LGHNA and CDR2 YSLEER. After removal of 1 base from V and 4 bases from J, the junction contained 4 bases not matched to a gene. The CDR3 consists of 16 residues. CDR3 in DNA: TGCGCCAGCAGCCAAGGAAGCGGGAGGGCTTACAATGAGCAGTTCTTC. This sequence encodes CASSQGSGRAYNEQFF.

The CDR3 protein is CASSLKLMLYEQYF. In DNA form, the CDR3 reads TGTGCCAGCAGCCTAAAACTGATGCTTTACGAGCAGTACTTC. The rearrangement links TRBV11-3 to TRBJ2-7; D gene ambiguous. This CDR3 has 14 residues. V shed 5 bases and J shed 4 bases, with 15 bases lying between them. Germline CDR1 reads SGHNT; CDR2 reads YENEEA.

This chain uses TRBV19 with TRBJ2-7, with 9 positions matching TRBD1. V gave up 2 bases and J gave up 7 bases; unmatched junction bases: 9. The CDR3 loop spans 15 amino acids. Per the germline V gene, CDR1 is LNHDA and CDR2 is SQIVND (reference sequence). CDR3 in amino acids: CASSITRDRAREQYF. DNA of the CDR3: TGTGCCAGTAGTATAACAAGGGACAGGGCCCGGGAGCAGTACTTC.

This clone was observed once. The V and J genes are TRBV5-1 and TRBJ2-6; no firm D call. V was shortened by 1 base and J by 0 bases, with 8 bases between the two germline ends. Germline CDR1 and CDR2: SGHRS and YFSETQ. The CDR3 extends over 16 amino acids. The CDR3 is CASSLFGSSGANVLTF. In DNA form, the CDR3 reads TGCGCCAGCAGCTTGTTCGGCAGCTCTGGGGCCAACGTCCTGACTTTC.

The chain uses TRBV28 and TRBJ2-1; D might be TRBD2 (6 bases). There are 14 residues in the CDR3. Per germline, CDR1 MDHEN and CDR2 SYDVKM. V was cut by 3 bases and J by 9 bases, with 15 bases left in between. CDR3 DNA sequence: TGTGCCAGCAGTTTCGGGGGAGGCCTGTCTGAGCAGTTCTTC. Encoded protein: CASSFGGGLSEQFF.

The gene calls are TRBV9 and TRBJ2-2, with TRBD1 identical over 7 bases. Trimming cost V 4 bases and J 6 bases; bases outside gene matches: 3. This CDR3 is built from 13 residues. In germline, CDR1 is SGDLS, CDR2 YYNGEE. In DNA, the CDR3 is TGTGCCAGCAGCTTAACAGGGGCCGGGGAGCTGTTTTTT. It yields the protein CASSLTGAGELFF.

The V and J genes are TRBV9 and TRBJ2-7, with unresolved D. The CDR3 has 15 amino acids. Trimming shortened V by 0 bases and J by 2 bases, and 12 bases separated the two germline ends. Germline values: CDR1 SGDLS, CDR2 YYNGEE. The chain's CDR3 is CASSVATELPYEQYF. The CDR3 DNA reads as TGTGCCAGCAGCGTAGCAACTGAGCTCCCCTACGAGCAGTACTTC.

This clone was detected only once. The J gene is TRBJ1-2, the V gene TRBV5-1, with D possibly being TRBD1 (5 bases). V gave up 0 bases and J gave up 6 bases, with 18 bases separating them. The CDR3 is 16 amino acids. CDR1 is SGHRS, CDR2 YFSETQ, per germline. The CDR3 region is CASSLGSDSLWNGYTF. CDR3 DNA sequence: TGCGCCAGCAGCTTGGGATCCGACAGCCTGTGGAATGGCTACACCTTC. The complete variable domain, with remaining parts taken from reference TRBV5-1 and TRBJ1-2, reads KAGVTQTPRYLIKTRGQQVTLSCSPISGHRSVSWYQQTPGQGLQFLFEYFSETQRNKGNFPGRFSGRQFSNSRSEMNVSTLELGDSALYLCASSLGSDSLWNGYTFGSGTRLTVV.

The DNA of the CDR3 is TGTGCCAGCAGCTTGGGGGCCGGGACTAGCGGGATTGAGTATGAGCAGTTCTTC. The encoded protein is CASSLGAGTSGIEYEQFF. The chain carries TRBV5-4 and TRBJ2-1, with 13 bases identical to TRBD2. CDR3 length: 18 residues. Germline CDR1 is SGHNT and CDR2 is YYREEE (reference sequence). V gave up 0 bases and J gave up 8 bases; unmatched junction bases: 11.